This TCR beta chain was identified in a study of blood T cell repertoires in COVID-19. Study details: COVID-19 samples, acute and convalescent, were from the United States, Italy and Spain. Sources were T cells, B-cell-depleted T cells, or PBMCs; the material itself was cDNA or gDNA.

In its sample, this clone was seen once. V lost 2 bases and J 7 bases, leaving 18 bases between the germline ends. In germline, CDR1 is MNHNS, CDR2 SASEGT. The CDR3 length is 16 residues. As processed by the authors: Scientists estimated how many nucleated cells there were by amplifying reference gene primers. Data came from immunoSEQ multiplex PCR; TCRdb stores just in-frame clones and leaves some out. The V and J calls and clone size were taken over from that table, and D and trimming were inferred from the DNA. The data contain 20,000 to 25,000 clones, roughly 89% of them singletons. The chain uses TRBV6-1 and TRBJ2-1, with a tentative D call TRBD1 (6 bases). The sequencing sample was made of peripheral blood. This sequence originates from a woman in her 70s with active COVID-19. The CDR3 protein is CASSEKTTGLWNEQFF. CDR3 bases: TGTGCCAGCAGTGAAAAAACAACAGGGTTATGGAATGAGCAGTTCTTC.